This is a list of T cell receptor beta chains from one sample in a study of cytomegalovirus exposure and HLA in healthy donors. The assay was immunoSEQ multiplex PCR, and TCRdb's table has in-frame clones only and misses some. The sample includes 200,000 to 250,000 clones, about 90% of them seen just once. The source material was PBMCs. Receptor source: a woman between 18 and 30 years old in good health and CMV-seronegative. CDR3s include the opening cysteine and the closing phenylalanine or tryptophan. D genes are given only for firm matches. Clone size appears in some rows only: once, few, many, or a class for an expanded clone.

CDR3aa: CATSFNPRAEAFF
CDR3nt: TGTGCCACCAGCTTCAACCCGAGGGCTGAAGCTTTCTTT
j_gene: TRBJ1-1
v_gene: TRBV15
d_gene: NA
abundance: once
len: 13

CDR3aa: CASSPEGLYNEQFF
CDR3nt: TGTGCCAGCAGTCCAGAGGGACTGTACAATGAGCAGTTCTTC
j_gene: TRBJ2-1
v_gene: TRBV6-4
d_gene: NA
abundance: NA
len: 14

CDR3aa: CASSVDRRTGKSYEQYF
CDR3nt: TGTGCCAGCAGTGTTGATCGGCGGACAGGGAAATCCTACGAGCAGTACTTC
j_gene: TRBJ2-7
v_gene: TRBV2
d_gene: TRBD1
abundance: NA
len: 17

CDR3aa: CASSEGVTARGYTF
CDR3nt: TGTGCCAGCAGTGAAGGCGTGACAGCCCGGGGCTACACCTTC
j_gene: TRBJ1-2
v_gene: TRBV25-1
d_gene: NA
abundance: NA
len: 14

CDR3aa: CAWTGGAEAFF
CDR3nt: TGTGCCTGGACAGGGGGTGCTGAAGCTTTCTTT
j_gene: TRBJ1-1
v_gene: TRBV30
d_gene: TRBD1
abundance: NA
len: 11

CDR3aa: CASSDVGLTIHPSWEKLFF
CDR3nt: TGTGCCAGCAGTGATGTGGGACTAACAATCCATCCCTCTTGGGAAAAACTGTTTTTT
j_gene: TRBJ1-4
v_gene: TRBV2
d_gene: NA
abundance: NA
len: 19

CDR3aa: CASSLRLLSYTF
CDR3nt: TGTGCCAGCAGCCTCAGGTTGCTGAGCTACACCTTC
j_gene: TRBJ1-2
v_gene: TRBV7-2
d_gene: NA
abundance: NA
len: 12

CDR3aa: CASSLDKREYF
CDR3nt: TGTGCCAGCAGCTTGGACAAGAGGGAGTACTTC
j_gene: TRBJ2-7
v_gene: TRBV5-5
d_gene: NA
abundance: NA
len: 11

CDR3aa: CASSALQGANYNEQFF
CDR3nt: TGTGCCAGCTCAGCTTTACAGGGGGCAAATTACAATGAGCAGTTCTTC
j_gene: TRBJ2-1
v_gene: TRBV18
d_gene: TRBD1
abundance: NA
len: 16

CDR3aa: CASGVREVATEAFF
CDR3nt: TGTGCTAGTGGTGTCAGGGAAGTGGCCACTGAAGCTTTCTTT
j_gene: TRBJ1-1
v_gene: TRBV12-5
d_gene: NA
abundance: NA
len: 14

CDR3aa: CASSLTVAPRTGELFF
CDR3nt: TGCGCCAGCAGCTTGACGGTCGCCCCAAGAACCGGGGAGCTGTTTTTT
j_gene: TRBJ2-2
v_gene: TRBV5-1
d_gene: NA
abundance: NA
len: 16

CDR3aa: CASSYRSGFDQPQHF
CDR3nt: TGCGCCAGCAGCTATCGGTCAGGGTTCGATCAGCCCCAGCATTTT
j_gene: TRBJ1-5
v_gene: TRBV4-1
d_gene: NA
abundance: NA
len: 15

CDR3aa: CASSPGGNLNEQFF
CDR3nt: TGTGCCAGCAGTCCAGGGGGGAACTTGAATGAGCAGTTCTTC
j_gene: TRBJ2-1
v_gene: TRBV6-6
d_gene: NA
abundance: NA
len: 14

CDR3aa: CSVEGTGAEQFF
CDR3nt: TGCAGCGTTGAAGGGACAGGGGCTGAGCAGTTCTTC
j_gene: TRBJ2-1
v_gene: TRBV29-1
d_gene: TRBD1
abundance: NA
len: 12

CDR3aa: CASRRDRSGTQYF
CDR3nt: TGTGCCAGCAGACGAGACAGGTCCGGGACCCAGTACTTC
j_gene: TRBJ2-5
v_gene: TRBV2
d_gene: NA
abundance: NA
len: 13

CDR3aa: CASSPGSSSGNTIYF
CDR3nt: TGTGCCAGCAGCCCAGGCTCGAGCTCTGGAAACACCATATATTTT
j_gene: TRBJ1-3
v_gene: TRBV5-6
d_gene: NA
abundance: NA
len: 15

CDR3aa: CASSLETGNEQFF
CDR3nt: TGTGCCAGCAGCTTGGAAACAGGGAATGAGCAGTTCTTC
j_gene: TRBJ2-1
v_gene: TRBV5-6
d_gene: NA
abundance: NA
len: 13

CDR3aa: CAISEPPTGTVGYEQYF
CDR3nt: TGTGCCATCAGTGAGCCCCCGACTGGGACTGTGGGCTACGAGCAGTACTTC
j_gene: TRBJ2-7
v_gene: TRBV10-3
d_gene: NA
abundance: NA
len: 17

CDR3aa: CASGFWGRAWKQFF
CDR3nt: TGTGCTAGTGGTTTTTGGGGGAGGGCCTGGAAGCAGTTCTTC
j_gene: TRBJ2-1
v_gene: TRBV12-5
d_gene: TRBD2
abundance: NA
len: 14

CDR3aa: CASSEGRNYGYTF
CDR3nt: TGTGCCAGCAGTGAAGGCAGGAACTATGGCTACACCTTC
j_gene: TRBJ1-2
v_gene: TRBV25-1
d_gene: NA
abundance: NA
len: 13

CDR3aa: CASSPKLRREGLYEQYF
CDR3nt: TGTGCCAGCAGTCCGAAGTTGAGGAGGGAGGGCCTCTACGAGCAGTACTTC
j_gene: TRBJ2-7
v_gene: TRBV28
d_gene: TRBD2
abundance: NA
len: 17

CDR3aa: CASSTRGTNTEAFF
CDR3nt: TGCGCCAGCAGCACCAGGGGTACAAACACTGAAGCTTTCTTT
j_gene: TRBJ1-1
v_gene: TRBV5-1
d_gene: NA
abundance: once
len: 14

CDR3aa: CASSIHSGSTPGELFF
CDR3nt: TGTGCCAGTAGTATACATAGCGGGAGTACTCCCGGGGAGCTGTTTTTT
j_gene: TRBJ2-2
v_gene: TRBV19
d_gene: TRBD2
abundance: NA
len: 16

CDR3aa: CASNRAGAEKLFF
CDR3nt: TGTGCCAGCAACCGGGCAGGGGCGGAAAAACTGTTTTTT
j_gene: TRBJ1-4
v_gene: TRBV2
d_gene: NA
abundance: NA
len: 13

CDR3aa: CASSPGQEQYF
CDR3nt: TGTGCCAGCAGCCCTGGACAGGAGCAGTACTTC
j_gene: TRBJ2-7
v_gene: TRBV7-6
d_gene: NA
abundance: NA
len: 11

CDR3aa: CASSPSTGLAGGAVGQFF
CDR3nt: TGTGCCAGCAGCCCGAGCACAGGACTAGCGGGAGGTGCGGTTGGGCAGTTCTTC
j_gene: TRBJ2-1
v_gene: TRBV7-3
d_gene: TRBD2
abundance: NA
len: 18

CDR3aa: CASSRQGTGNTIYF
CDR3nt: TGTGCCAGCTCACGACAGGGTACTGGAAACACCATATATTTT
j_gene: TRBJ1-3
v_gene: TRBV18
d_gene: TRBD1
abundance: NA
len: 14

CDR3aa: CASSFGTGLAGDGQFF
CDR3nt: TGTGCCAGCAGTTTTGGGACGGGACTAGCGGGAGATGGGCAGTTCTTC
j_gene: TRBJ2-1
v_gene: TRBV27
d_gene: TRBD2
abundance: NA
len: 16

CDR3aa: CASSLEASGSILDTQYF
CDR3nt: TGCGCCAGCAGCTTGGAGGCTAGCGGGAGTATACTAGATACGCAGTATTTT
j_gene: TRBJ2-3
v_gene: TRBV5-1
d_gene: TRBD2
abundance: once
len: 17

CDR3aa: CSVDGSGTAYNEQFF
CDR3nt: TGCAGCGTTGATGGGAGCGGGACTGCCTACAATGAGCAGTTCTTC
j_gene: TRBJ2-1
v_gene: TRBV29-1
d_gene: TRBD2
abundance: NA
len: 15

CDR3aa: CAWSVLSGQGLANYGYTF
CDR3nt: TGTGCCTGGAGTGTCCTCTCGGGACAGGGACTAGCTAACTATGGCTACACCTTC
j_gene: TRBJ1-2
v_gene: TRBV30
d_gene: TRBD1
abundance: NA
len: 18

CDR3aa: CARSTSGRYNEQFF
CDR3nt: TGTGCCAGAAGCACTAGCGGGAGATACAATGAGCAGTTCTTC
j_gene: TRBJ2-1
v_gene: TRBV5-3
d_gene: TRBD2
abundance: NA
len: 14

CDR3aa: CASSEGRLAGGGETQYF
CDR3nt: TGCGCCAGCAGTGAGGGACGATTAGCGGGCGGGGGAGAGACCCAGTACTTC
j_gene: TRBJ2-5
v_gene: TRBV10-1
d_gene: TRBD2
abundance: NA
len: 17

CDR3aa: CASGLWTSGMDTQYF
CDR3nt: TGTGCCAGCGGTCTGTGGACTAGCGGGATGGATACGCAGTATTTT
j_gene: TRBJ2-3
v_gene: TRBV5-4
d_gene: TRBD2
abundance: NA
len: 15

CDR3aa: CASSPGTSSTGELFF
CDR3nt: TGTGCCAGCAGCCCCGGGACTAGCAGCACCGGGGAGCTGTTTTTT
j_gene: TRBJ2-2
v_gene: TRBV5-8
d_gene: TRBD2
abundance: NA
len: 15

CDR3aa: CASSFQAMNTEAFF
CDR3nt: TGCGCCAGCAGCTTCCAGGCCATGAACACTGAAGCTTTCTTT
j_gene: TRBJ1-1
v_gene: TRBV5-1
d_gene: NA
abundance: NA
len: 14

CDR3aa: CASSLRVEGGRETQYF
CDR3nt: TGTGCCAGCAGTTTGAGGGTTGAGGGAGGGCGAGAGACCCAGTACTTC
j_gene: TRBJ2-5
v_gene: TRBV28
d_gene: TRBD2
abundance: NA
len: 16